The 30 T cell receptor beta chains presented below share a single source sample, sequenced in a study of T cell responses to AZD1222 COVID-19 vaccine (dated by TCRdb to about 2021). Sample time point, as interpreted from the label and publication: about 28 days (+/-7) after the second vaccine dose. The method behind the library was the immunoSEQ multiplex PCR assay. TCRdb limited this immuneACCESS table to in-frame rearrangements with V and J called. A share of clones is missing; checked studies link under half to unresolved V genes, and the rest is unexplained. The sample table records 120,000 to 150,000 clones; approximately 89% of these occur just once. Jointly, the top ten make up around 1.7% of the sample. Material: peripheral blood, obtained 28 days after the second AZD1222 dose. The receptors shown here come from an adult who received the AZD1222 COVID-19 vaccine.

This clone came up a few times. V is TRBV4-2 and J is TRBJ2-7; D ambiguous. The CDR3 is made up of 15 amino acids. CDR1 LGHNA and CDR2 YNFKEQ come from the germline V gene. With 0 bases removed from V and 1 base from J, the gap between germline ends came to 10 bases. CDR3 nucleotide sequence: TGTGCCAGCAGCCAAGATTTAGACGGTTCCTACGAGCAGTACTTC. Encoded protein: CASSQDLDGSYEQYF.

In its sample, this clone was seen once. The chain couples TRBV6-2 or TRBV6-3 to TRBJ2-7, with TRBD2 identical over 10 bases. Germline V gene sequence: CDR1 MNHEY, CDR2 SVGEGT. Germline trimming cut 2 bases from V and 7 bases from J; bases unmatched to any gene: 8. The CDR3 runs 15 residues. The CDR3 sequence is CASSYGSGRAGEQYF. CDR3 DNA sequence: TGTGCCAGCAGTTACGGAAGCGGGAGGGCCGGAGAGCAGTACTTC.

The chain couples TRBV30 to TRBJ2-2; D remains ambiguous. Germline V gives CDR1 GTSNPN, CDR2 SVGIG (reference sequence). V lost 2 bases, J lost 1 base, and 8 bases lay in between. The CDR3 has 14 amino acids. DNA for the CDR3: TGTGCCTGGAGTACCGGGTGGAACACCGGGGAGCTGTTTTTT. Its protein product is CAWSTGWNTGELFF.

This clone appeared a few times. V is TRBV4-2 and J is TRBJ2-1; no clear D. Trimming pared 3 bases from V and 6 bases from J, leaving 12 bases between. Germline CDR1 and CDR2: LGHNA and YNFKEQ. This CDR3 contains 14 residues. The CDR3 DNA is TGTGCCAGCAGCCAGGGGTTAGAGTCCAATGAGCAGTTCTTC. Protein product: CASSQGLESNEQFF.

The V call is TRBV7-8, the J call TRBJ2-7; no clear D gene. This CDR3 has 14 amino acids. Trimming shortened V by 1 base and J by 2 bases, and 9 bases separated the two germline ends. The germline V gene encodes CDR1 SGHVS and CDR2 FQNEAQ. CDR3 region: CASSLGVAAYEQYF. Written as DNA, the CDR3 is TGTGCCAGCAGCTTAGGGGTAGCTGCCTACGAGCAGTACTTC.

CDR3 nucleotides: TGTGCCAGCAGCTTAGCCCTCCTCACTAGCGGGGAGACCCAGTACTTC. Its translation: CASSLALLTSGETQYF. The chain uses TRBV11-2 and TRBJ2-5; the match to TRBD2 covers 9 bases. After removal of 1 base from V and 5 bases from J, the junction contained 8 bases not matched to a gene. The CDR3 contains 16 residues. Germline-derived CDR1 and CDR2 are SGHAT and FQNNGV.

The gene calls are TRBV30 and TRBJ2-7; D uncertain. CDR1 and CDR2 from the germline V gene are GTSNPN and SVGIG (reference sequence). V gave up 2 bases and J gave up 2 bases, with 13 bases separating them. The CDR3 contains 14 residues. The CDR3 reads CAWSSHPPPYEQYF. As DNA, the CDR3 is TGTGCCTGGAGTTCACATCCCCCTCCCTACGAGCAGTACTTC.

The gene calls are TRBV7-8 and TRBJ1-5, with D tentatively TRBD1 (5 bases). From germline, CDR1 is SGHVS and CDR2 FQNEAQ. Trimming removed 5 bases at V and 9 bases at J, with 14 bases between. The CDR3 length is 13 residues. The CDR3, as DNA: TGTGCCAGCAGCCCTACAGGTTTCCGGCCCCAGCATTTT. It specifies CASSPTGFRPQHF. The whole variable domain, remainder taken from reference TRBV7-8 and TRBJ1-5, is GAGVSQSPRYKVAKRGQDVALRCDPISGHVSLFWYQQALGQGPEFLTYFQNEAQLDKSGLPSDRFFAERPEGSVSTLKIQRTQQEDSAVYLCASSPTGFRPQHFGDGTRLSIL.

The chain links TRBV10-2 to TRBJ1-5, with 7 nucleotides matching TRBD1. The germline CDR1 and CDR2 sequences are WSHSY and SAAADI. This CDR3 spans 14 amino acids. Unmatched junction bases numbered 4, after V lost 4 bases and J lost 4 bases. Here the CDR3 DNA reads TGCGCCAGCAGTGGGACAGGCAAGAATCAGCCCCAGCATTTT. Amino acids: CASSGTGKNQPQHF.

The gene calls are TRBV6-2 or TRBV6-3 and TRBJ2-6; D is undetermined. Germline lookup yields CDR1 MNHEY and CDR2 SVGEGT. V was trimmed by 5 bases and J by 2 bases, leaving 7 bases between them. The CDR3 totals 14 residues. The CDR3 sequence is CASSTRPGANVLTF. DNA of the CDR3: TGTGCCAGCAGTACACGACCTGGGGCCAACGTCCTGACTTTC.

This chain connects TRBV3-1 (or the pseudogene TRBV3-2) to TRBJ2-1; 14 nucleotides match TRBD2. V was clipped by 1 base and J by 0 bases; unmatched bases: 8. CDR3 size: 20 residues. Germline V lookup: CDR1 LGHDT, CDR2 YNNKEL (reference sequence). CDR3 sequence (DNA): TGTGCCAGCAGCCAAGGTCTGACTAGCGGGAGGGGCGGCTCCTACAATGAGCAGTTCTTC. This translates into CASSQGLTSGRGGSYNEQFF.

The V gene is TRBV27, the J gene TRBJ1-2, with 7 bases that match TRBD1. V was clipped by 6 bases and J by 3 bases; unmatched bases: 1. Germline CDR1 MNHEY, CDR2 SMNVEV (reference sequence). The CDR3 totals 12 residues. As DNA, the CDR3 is TGTGCCAGCAGAGGGGGCGACTATGGCTACACCTTC. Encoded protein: CASRGGDYGYTF.

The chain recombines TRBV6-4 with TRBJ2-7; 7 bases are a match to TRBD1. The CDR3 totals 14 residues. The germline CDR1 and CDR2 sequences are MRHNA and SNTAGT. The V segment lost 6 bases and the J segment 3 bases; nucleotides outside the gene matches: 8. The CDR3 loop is CASRMTGPDYEQYF. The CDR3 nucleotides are TGTGCCAGCAGGATGACAGGGCCTGACTACGAGCAGTACTTC.

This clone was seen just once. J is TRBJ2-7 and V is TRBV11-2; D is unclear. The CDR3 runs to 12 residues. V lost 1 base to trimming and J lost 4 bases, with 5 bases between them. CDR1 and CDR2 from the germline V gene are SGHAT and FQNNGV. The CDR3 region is CASSLVRYEQYF. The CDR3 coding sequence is TGTGCCAGCAGCTTAGTGAGGTACGAGCAGTACTTC.

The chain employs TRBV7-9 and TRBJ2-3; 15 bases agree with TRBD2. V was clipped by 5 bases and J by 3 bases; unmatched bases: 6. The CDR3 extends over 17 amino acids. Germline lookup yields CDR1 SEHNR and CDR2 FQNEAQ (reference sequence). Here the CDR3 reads CASSHRTSGRATDTQYF. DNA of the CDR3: TGTGCCAGCAGCCATCGGACTAGCGGGAGGGCTACAGATACGCAGTATTTT.

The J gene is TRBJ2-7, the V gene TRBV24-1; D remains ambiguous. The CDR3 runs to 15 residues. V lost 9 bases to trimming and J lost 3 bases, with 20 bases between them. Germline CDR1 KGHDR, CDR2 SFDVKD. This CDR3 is CATLNSRPPHYEQYF. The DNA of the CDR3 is TGTGCCACCCTAAACTCACGGCCTCCTCACTACGAGCAGTACTTC.

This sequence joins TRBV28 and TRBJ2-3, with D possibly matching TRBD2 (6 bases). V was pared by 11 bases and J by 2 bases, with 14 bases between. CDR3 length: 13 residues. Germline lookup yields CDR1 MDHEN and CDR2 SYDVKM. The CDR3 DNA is TGTGCCTCCAGCGGGTCTCACACAGATACGCAGTATTTT. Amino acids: CASSGSHTDTQYF.

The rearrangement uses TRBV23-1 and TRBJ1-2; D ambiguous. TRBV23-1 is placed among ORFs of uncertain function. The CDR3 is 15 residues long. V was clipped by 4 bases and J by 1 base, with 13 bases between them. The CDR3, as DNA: TGCGCCAGCAGTCCCACGAAGTACCTTAACTATGGCTACACCTTC. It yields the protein CASSPTKYLNYGYTF.

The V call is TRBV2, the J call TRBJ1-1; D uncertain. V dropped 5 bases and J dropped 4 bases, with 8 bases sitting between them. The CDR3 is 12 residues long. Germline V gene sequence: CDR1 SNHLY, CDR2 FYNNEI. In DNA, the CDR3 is TGTGCCAGCAGTTTGGGGATCACTGAAGCTTTCTTT. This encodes CASSLGITEAFF.

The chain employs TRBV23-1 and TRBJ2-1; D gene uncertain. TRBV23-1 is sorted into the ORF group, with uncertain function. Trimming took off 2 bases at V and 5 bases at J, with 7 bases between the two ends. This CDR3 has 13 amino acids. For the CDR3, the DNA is TGCGCCAGCAGTCAAAGAGGACACAATGAGCAGTTCTTC. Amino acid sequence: CASSQRGHNEQFF.

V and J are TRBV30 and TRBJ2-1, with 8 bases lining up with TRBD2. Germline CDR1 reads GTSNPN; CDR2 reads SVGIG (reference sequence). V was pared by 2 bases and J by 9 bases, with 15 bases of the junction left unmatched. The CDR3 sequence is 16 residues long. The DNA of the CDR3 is TGTGCCTGGAGTTCGCCTCGACTATCGGGAGGGCGTGAGCAGTTCTTC. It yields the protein CAWSSPRLSGGREQFF.

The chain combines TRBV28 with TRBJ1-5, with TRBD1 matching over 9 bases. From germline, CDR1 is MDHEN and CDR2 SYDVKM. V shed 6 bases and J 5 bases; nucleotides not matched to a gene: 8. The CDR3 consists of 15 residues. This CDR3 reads CASSPGTGIDQPQHF. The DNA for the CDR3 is TGTGCCAGCAGCCCAGGGACAGGGATCGATCAGCCCCAGCATTTT. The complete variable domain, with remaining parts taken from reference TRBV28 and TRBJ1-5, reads DVKVTQSSRYLVKRTGEKVFLECVQDMDHENMFWYRQDPGLGLRLIYFSYDVKMKEKGDIPEGYSVSREKKERFSLILESASTNQTSMYLCASSPGTGIDQPQHFGDGTRLSIL.

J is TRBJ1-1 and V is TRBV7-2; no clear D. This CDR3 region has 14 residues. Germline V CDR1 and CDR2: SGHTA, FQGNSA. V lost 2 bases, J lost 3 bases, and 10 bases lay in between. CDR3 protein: CASSLMGKDTEAFF. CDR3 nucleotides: TGTGCCAGCAGCTTAATGGGAAAAGACACTGAAGCTTTCTTT.

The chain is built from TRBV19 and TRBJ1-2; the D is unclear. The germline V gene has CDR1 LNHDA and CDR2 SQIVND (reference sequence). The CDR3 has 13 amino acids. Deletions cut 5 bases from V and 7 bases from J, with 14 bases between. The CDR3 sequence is CASSRLVISGYTF. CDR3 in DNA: TGTGCCAGTAGTCGGTTGGTAATTTCTGGCTACACCTTC. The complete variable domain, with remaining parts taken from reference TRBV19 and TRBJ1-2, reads DGGITQSPKYLFRKEGQNVTLSCEQNLNHDAMYWYRQDPGQGLRLIYYSQIVNDFQKGDIAEGYSVSREKKESFPLTVTSAQKNPTAFYLCASSRLVISGYTFGSGTRLTVV.

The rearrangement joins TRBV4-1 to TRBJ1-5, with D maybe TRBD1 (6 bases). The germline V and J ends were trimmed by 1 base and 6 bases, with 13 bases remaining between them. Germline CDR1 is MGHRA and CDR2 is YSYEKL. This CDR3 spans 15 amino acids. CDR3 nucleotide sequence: TGCGCCAGCAGCCAAGTGGGGGCTATGGGTCAGCCCCAGCATTTT. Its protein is CASSQVGAMGQPQHF.

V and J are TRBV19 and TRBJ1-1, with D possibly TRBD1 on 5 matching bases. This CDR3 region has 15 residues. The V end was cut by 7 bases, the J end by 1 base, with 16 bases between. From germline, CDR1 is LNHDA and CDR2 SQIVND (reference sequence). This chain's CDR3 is CASMLGGDWNTEAFF. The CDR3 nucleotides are TGTGCCAGTATGCTCGGAGGGGACTGGAACACTGAAGCTTTCTTT.

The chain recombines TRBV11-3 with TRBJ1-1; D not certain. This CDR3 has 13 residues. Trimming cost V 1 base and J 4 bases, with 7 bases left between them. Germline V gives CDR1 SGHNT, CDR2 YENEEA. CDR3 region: CASSLGHGTEAFF. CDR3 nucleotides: TGTGCCAGCAGCTTAGGGCACGGCACTGAAGCTTTCTTT.

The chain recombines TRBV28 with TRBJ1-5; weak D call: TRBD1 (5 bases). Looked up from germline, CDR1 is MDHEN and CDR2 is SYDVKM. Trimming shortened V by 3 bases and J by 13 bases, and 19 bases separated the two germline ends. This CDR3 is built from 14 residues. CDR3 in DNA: TGTGCCAGCAGTTTCTCCGGGACCCACATTCTGCAGCATTTT. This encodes CASSFSGTHILQHF.

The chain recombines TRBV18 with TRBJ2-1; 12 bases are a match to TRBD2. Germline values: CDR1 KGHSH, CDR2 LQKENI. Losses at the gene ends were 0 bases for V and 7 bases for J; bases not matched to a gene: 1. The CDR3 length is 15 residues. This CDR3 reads CASSPPLAGGNEQFF. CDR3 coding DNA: TGTGCCAGCTCACCACCGCTAGCGGGGGGGAATGAGCAGTTCTTC.

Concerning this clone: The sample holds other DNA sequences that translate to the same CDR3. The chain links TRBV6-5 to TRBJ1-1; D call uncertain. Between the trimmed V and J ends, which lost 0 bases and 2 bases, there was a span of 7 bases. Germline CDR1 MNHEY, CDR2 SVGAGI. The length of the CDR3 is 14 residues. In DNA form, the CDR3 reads TGTGCCAGCAGTTACTCGGTGCGAAACACTGAAGCTTTCTTT. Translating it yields CASSYSVRNTEAFF.